This T cell receptor (beta chain) is drawn from a study of regulatory T cells in long-lasting Graves disease. Study-wide points: Lower TCR diversity characterized persistent Graves' patients relative to newly diagnosed patients. TRBV28 was favored in persistent disease, as were TRBJ1-2 and TRBJ2-5.

Arm-PCR of CDR3 regions with iRepertoire HTBI primers generated TCR beta libraries. MiXCR was run by TCRdb on the multiplex PCR reads, yielding one entry per CDR3 protein. The sample records some 300,000 distinct CDR3 sequences, 20% to 25% being singletons. Sample time point: persistent/refractory GD, antithyroid drugs over 5 years with positive TRAb. With RNA extracted from PBMCs as input, the TCR library was made. Graves' disease diagnosis was established per American Thyroid Association guidelines. This CDR3 has 16 residues. Trimming took 3 bases from V and 0 from J, leaving 15 bases between them. The germline V gene has CDR1 MDHEN and CDR2 SYDVKM. This clonotype was counted ten times or more. Its antigen remains unidentified.

The V and J genes are TRBV28 and TRBJ2-7, with D maybe TRBD2 (5 bases). Here the sequenced sample was peripheral blood mononuclear cells (PBMCs), taken when the disease was refractory, from a patient treated with antithyroid drugs. This receptor was identified in a female donor with Graves disease. CDR3 bases: TGTGCCAGCAGTTTGCCGCGGGTGTCGGGCTCCTACGAGCAGTACTTC. Encoded protein: CASSLPRVSGSYEQYF.